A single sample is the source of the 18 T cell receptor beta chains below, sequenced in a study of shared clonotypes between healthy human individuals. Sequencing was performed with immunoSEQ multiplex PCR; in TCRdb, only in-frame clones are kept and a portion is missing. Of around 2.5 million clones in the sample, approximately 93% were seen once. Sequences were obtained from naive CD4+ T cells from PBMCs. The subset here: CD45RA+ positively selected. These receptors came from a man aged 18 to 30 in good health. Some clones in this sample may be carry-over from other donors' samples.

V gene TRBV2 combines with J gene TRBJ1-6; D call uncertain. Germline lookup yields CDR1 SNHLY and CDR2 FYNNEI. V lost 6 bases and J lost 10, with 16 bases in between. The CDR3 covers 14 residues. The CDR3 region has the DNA TGTGCCAGCAGCCAATTGCAAGTGGGATCACCCCTCCACTTT. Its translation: CASSQLQVGSPLHF.

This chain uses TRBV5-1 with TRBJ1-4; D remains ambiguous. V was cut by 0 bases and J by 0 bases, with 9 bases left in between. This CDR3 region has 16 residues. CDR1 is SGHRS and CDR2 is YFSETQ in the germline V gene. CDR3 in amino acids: CASSLGASATNEKLFF. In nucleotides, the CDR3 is TGCGCCAGCAGCTTGGGTGCCTCAGCAACTAATGAAAAACTGTTTTTT.

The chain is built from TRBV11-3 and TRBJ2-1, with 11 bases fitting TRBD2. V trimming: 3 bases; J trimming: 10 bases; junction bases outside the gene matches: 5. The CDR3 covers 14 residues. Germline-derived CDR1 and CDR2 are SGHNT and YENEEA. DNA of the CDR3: TGTGCCAGCAGCTTGGGGGGACTAGCGGAAGAGCAGTTCTTC. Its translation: CASSLGGLAEEQFF.

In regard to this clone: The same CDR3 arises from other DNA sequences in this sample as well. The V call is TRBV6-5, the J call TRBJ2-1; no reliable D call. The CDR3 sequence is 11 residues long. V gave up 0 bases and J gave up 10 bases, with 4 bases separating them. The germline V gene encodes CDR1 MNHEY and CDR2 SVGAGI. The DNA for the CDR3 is TGTGCCAGCAGTTACTCGACGGAGCAGTTCTTC. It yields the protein CASSYSTEQFF.

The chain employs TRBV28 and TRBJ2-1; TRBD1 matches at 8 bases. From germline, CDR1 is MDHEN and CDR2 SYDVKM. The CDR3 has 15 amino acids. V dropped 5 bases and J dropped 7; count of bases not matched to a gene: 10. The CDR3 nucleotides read TGTGCCAGCAGTACCCAGGGGGCGGCTAGGAATGAGCAGTTCTTC. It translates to CASSTQGAARNEQFF.

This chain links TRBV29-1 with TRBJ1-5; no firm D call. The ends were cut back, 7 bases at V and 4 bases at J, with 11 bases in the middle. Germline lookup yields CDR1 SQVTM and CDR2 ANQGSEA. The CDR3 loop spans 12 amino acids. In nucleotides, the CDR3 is TGCAGCGCACAGACTGGGAATCAGCCCCAGCATTTT. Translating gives CSAQTGNQPQHF. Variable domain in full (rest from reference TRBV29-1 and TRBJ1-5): SAVISQKPSRDICQRGTSLTIQCQVDSQVTMMFWYRQQPGQSLTLIATANQGSEATYESGFVIDKFPISRPNLTFSTLTVSNMSPEDSSIYLCSAQTGNQPQHFGDGTRLSIL.

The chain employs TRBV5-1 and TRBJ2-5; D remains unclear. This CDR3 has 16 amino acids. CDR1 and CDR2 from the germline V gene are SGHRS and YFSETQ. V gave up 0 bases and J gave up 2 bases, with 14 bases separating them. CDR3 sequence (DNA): TGCGCCAGCAGCTTGGGTGTGGCGTTAAGTCAAGAGACCCAGTACTTC. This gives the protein CASSLGVALSQETQYF.

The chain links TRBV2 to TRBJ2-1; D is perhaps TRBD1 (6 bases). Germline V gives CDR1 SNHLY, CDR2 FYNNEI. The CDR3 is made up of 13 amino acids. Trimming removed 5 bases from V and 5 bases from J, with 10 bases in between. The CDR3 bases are TGTGCCAGCAGTCAGACAGGTAACAATGAGCAGTTCTTC. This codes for CASSQTGNNEQFF.

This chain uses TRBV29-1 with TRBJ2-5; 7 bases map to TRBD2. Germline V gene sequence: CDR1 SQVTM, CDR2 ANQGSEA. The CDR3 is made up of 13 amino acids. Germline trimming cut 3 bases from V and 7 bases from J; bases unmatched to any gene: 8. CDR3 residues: CSVETSGVGTQYF. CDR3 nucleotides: TGCAGCGTTGAGACGAGCGGGGTGGGGACCCAGTACTTC.

This CDR3 reads CASSFEGGRPNEQFF. CDR3 sequence (DNA): TGTGCCAGCAGCTTTGAAGGAGGGAGGCCCAATGAGCAGTTCTTC. The chain combines TRBV11-2 with TRBJ2-1, with a weak D call TRBD2 (6 bases). Germline V gene data show CDR1 as SGHAT and CDR2 as FQNNGV. This CDR3 has 15 amino acids. The V end lost 3 bases, the J end lost 6 bases, and 15 bases lay between the germline ends.

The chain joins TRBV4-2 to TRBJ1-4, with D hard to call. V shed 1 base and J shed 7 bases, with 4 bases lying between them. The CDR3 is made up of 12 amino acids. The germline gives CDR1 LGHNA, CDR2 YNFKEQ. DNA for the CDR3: TGTGCCAGCAGCCAAGGGTTTGAAAAACTGTTTTTT. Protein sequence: CASSQGFEKLFF.

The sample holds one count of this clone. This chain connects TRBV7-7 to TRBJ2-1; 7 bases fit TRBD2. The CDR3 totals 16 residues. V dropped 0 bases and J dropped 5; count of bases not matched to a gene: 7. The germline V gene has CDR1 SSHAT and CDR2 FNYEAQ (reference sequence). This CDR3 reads CASSLARAGPHNEQFF. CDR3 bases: TGTGCCAGCAGCTTAGCACGAGCGGGGCCCCACAATGAGCAGTTCTTC.

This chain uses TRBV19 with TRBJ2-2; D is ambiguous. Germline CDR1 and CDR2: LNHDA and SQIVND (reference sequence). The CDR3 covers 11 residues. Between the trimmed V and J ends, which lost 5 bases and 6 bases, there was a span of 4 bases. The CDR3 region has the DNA TGTGCCAGTAGTGCTGCCGGGGAGCTGTTTTTT. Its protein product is CASSAAGELFF.

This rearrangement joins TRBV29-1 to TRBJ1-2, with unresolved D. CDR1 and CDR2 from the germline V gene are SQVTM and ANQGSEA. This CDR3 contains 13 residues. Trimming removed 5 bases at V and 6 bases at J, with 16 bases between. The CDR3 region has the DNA TGCAGCGTTTTCCGTGGGGTAGGGAATGGCTACACCTTC. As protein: CSVFRGVGNGYTF. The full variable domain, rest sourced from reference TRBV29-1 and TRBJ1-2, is SAVISQKPSRDICQRGTSLTIQCQVDSQVTMMFWYRQQPGQSLTLIATANQGSEATYESGFVIDKFPISRPNLTFSTLTVSNMSPEDSSIYLCSVFRGVGNGYTFGSGTRLTVV.

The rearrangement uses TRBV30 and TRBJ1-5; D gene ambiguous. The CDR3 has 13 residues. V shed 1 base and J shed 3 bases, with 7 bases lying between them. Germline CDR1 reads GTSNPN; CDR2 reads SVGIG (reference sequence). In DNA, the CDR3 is TGTGCCTGGAGTGCTGACCACAATCAGCCCCAGCATTTT. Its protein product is CAWSADHNQPQHF.

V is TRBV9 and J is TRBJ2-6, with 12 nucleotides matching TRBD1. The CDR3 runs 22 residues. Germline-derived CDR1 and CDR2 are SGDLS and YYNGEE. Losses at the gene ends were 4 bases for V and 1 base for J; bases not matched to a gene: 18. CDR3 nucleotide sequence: TGTGCCAGCAGCTTATTGCCGGGACAGGGGGCGTCAGGAGTGTCTGGGGCCAACGTCCTGACTTTC. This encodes CASSLLPGQGASGVSGANVLTF.

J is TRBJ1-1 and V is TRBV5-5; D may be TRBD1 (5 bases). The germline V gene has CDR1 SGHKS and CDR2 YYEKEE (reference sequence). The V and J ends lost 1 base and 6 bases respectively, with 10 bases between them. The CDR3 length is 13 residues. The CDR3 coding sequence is TGTGCCAGCAGCTTGCCCGGGGACCCTGAAGCTTTCTTT. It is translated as CASSLPGDPEAFF.

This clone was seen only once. CDR3 in amino acids: CASSYDRLGYQPQHF. CDR3 bases: TGTGCCAGTAGTTACGACCGATTAGGGTATCAGCCCCAGCATTTT. This chain connects TRBV19 to TRBJ1-5; D remains ambiguous. The CDR3 totals 15 residues. V was clipped by 5 bases and J by 5 bases, with 16 bases between them. CDR1 and CDR2 from the germline V gene are LNHDA and SQIVND (reference sequence).